The subject of this entry is one TCR beta chain. This sample is drawn from a study of blood T cell repertoires in COVID-19. About the research overall: The United States, Italy and Spain provided the acute and convalescent COVID-19 samples.

The CDR3 extends over 14 amino acids. The V gene's germline CDR1 is SNHLY and CDR2 FYNNEI. V gave up 6 bases and J gave up 7 bases, with 13 bases separating them. TCRdb keeps only in-frame clones here, not all; method: immunoSEQ multiplex PCR. The table records about 74,000 clones, roughly four fifths of them present only once. The sequenced material came from peripheral blood. The genes are TRBV2 and TRBJ1-6; perhaps TRBD1 as D (5 bases). The clonotype was recovered from a man between 65 and 85 years old with acute or convalescent COVID-19. CDR3 in amino acids: CASRANKGNSPLHF. The CDR3 region has the DNA TGTGCCAGCAGGGCTAACAAGGGGAATTCACCCCTCCACTTT.